The sequence of this T cell receptor (beta chain) was determined in a study of T cell responses to AZD1222 COVID-19 vaccine. Study conclusions and caveats: Two AZD1222 doses significantly raised spike-specific TCR breadth and depth over controls. Only after the peak T cell response were repertoires sampled. Reports say nearly half of spike-specific TCRs go after unmutated variant regions.

Note on this clone: Its antigen is undetermined.

TCRdb keeps only in-frame clones here, not all; method: immunoSEQ multiplex PCR. Seen here are some 130,000 clones, 85% to 95% observed once, and the top ten hold approximately 7%. Germline loops: CDR1 SGHVS, CDR2 FNYEAQ. CDR3 size: 15 residues. V lost 2 bases, J lost 6 bases, and 16 bases lay in between. The TCR comes from an adult who received the AZD1222 COVID-19 vaccine. The material sequenced was peripheral blood, taken 28 days after the second AZD1222 dose. The chain combines TRBV7-6 with TRBJ1-2; D gene ambiguous. This CDR3 is CASSLSGSLLDGYTF. CDR3 in DNA: TGTGCCAGCAGCTTAAGTGGGAGCCTCCTGGATGGCTACACCTTC.